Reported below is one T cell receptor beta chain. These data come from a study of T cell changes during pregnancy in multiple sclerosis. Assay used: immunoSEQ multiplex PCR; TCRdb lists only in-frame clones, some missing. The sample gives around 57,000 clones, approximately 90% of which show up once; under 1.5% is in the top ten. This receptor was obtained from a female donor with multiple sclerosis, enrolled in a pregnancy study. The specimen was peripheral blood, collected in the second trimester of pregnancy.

DNA of the CDR3: TGTGCCAGTAGTATCCGGGACAGGGGGTTCCGGGAGCTGTTTTTT. It specifies CASSIRDRGFRELFF. The chain joins TRBV19 to TRBJ2-2, with 11 bases fitting TRBD1. V trimming: 3 bases; J trimming: 9 bases; junction bases outside the gene matches: 6. Germline CDR1 is LNHDA and CDR2 is SQIVND (reference sequence). CDR3 length: 15 amino acids.